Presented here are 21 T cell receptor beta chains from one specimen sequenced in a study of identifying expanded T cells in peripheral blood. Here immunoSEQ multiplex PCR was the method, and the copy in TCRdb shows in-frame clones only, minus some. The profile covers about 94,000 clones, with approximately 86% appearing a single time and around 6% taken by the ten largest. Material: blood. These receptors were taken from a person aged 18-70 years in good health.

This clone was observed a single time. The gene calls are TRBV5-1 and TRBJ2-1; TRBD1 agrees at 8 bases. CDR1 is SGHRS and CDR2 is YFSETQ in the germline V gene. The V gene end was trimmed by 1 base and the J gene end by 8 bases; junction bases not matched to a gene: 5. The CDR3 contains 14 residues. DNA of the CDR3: TGCGCCAGCAGCTTGCAGGGGGCAGGGGATGAGCAGTTCTTC. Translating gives CASSLQGAGDEQFF.

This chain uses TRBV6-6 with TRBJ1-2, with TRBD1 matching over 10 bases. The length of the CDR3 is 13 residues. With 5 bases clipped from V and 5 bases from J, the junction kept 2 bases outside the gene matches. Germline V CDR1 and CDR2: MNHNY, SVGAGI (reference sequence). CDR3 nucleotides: TGTGCCAGCAGTGGGGACAGGGGTTATGGCTACACCTTC. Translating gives CASSGDRGYGYTF.

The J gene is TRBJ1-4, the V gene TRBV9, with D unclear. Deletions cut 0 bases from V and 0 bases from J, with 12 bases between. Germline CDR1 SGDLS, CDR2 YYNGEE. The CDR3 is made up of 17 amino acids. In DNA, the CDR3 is TGTGCCAGCAGCGTAGGGTCGGGGAGTACAACTAATGAAAAACTGTTTTTT. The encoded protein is CASSVGSGSTTNEKLFF.

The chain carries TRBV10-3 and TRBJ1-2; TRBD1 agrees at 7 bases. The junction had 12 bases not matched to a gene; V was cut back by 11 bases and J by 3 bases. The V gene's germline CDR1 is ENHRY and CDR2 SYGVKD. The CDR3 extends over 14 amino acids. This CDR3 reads CASRRGGADYGYTF. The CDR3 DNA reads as TGTGCCTCCCGGCGAGGGGGCGCAGACTATGGCTACACCTTC.

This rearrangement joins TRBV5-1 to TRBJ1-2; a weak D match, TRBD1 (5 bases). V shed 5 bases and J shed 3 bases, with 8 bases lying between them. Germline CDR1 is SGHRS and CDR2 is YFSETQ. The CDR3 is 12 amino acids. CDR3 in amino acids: CASSGGYYGYTF. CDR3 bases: TGCGCCAGCAGTGGGGGATACTATGGCTACACCTTC.

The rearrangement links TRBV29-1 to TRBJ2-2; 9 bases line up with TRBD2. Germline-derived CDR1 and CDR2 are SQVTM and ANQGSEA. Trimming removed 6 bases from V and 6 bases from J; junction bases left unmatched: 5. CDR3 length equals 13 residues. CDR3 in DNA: TGCAGCGTCCGCGGGGGGGGCTCCGGGGAGCTGTTTTTT. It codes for CSVRGGGSGELFF.

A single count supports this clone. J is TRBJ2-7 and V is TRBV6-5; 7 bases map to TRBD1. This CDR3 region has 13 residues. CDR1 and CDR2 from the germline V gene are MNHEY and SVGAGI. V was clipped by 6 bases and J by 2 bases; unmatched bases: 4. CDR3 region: CASRGTDPYEQYF. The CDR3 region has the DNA TGTGCCAGCAGAGGGACAGACCCCTACGAGCAGTACTTC.

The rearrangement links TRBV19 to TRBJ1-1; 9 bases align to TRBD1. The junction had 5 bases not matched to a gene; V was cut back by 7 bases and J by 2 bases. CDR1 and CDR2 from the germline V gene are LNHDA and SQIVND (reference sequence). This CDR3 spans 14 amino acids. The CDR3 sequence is CASIGQGINTEAFF. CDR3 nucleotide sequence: TGTGCCAGTATTGGACAGGGGATAAACACTGAAGCTTTCTTT.

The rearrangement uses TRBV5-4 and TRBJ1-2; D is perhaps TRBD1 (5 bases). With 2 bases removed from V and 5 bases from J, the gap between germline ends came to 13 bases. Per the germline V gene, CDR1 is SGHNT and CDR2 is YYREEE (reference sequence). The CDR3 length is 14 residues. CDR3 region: CASSFGRAEYGYTF. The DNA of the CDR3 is TGTGCCAGCAGCTTCGGCAGGGCGGAATATGGCTACACCTTC.

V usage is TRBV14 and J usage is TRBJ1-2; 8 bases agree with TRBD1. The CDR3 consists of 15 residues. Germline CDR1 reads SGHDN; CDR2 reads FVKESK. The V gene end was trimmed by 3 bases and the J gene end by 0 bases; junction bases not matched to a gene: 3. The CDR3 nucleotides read TGTGCCAGCAGCCAGAGACAGGGGTCTAACTATGGCTACACCTTC. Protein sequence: CASSQRQGSNYGYTF. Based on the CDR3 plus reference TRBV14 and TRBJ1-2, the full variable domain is EAGVTQFPSHSVIEKGQTVTLRCDPISGHDNLYWYRRVMGKEIKFLLHFVKESKQDESGMPNNRFLAERTGGTYSTLKVQPAELEDSGVYFCASSQRQGSNYGYTFGSGTRLTVV.

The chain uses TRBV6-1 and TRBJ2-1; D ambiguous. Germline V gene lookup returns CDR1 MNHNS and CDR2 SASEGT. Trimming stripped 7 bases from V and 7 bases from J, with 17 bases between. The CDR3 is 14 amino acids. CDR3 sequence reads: CASKLAALRNEQFF. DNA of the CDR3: TGTGCCAGCAAGTTGGCGGCCTTGCGAAATGAGCAGTTCTTC.

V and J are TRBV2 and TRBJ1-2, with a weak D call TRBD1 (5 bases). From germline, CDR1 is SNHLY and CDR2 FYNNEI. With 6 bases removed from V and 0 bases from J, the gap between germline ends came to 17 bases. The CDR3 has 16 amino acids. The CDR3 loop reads CASRKTGTAANYGYTF. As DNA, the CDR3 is TGTGCCAGCAGAAAAACCGGGACGGCAGCTAACTATGGCTACACCTTC.

CDR3 nucleotides: TGTGCCAGCAGCCCACAGAATTCACCCCTCCACTTT. Translated: CASSPQNSPLHF. The rearrangement joins TRBV11-1 to TRBJ1-6, with D uncertain. The CDR3 length is 12 residues. Trimming removed 5 bases from V and 7 bases from J, with 6 bases in between. Germline V gives CDR1 SGHAT, CDR2 FQDESV (reference sequence).

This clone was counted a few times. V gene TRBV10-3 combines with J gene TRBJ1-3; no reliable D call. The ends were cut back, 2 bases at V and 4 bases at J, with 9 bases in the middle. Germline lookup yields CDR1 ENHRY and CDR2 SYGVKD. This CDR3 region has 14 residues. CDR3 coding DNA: TGTGCCATCAGTGAGCCAACGGAGGGAAACACCATATATTTT. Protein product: CAISEPTEGNTIYF.

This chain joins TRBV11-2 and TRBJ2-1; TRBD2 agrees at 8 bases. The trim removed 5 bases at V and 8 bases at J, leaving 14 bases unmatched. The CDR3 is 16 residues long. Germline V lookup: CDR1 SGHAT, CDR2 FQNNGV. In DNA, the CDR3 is TGTGCCAGCAGCCCTACTCGGAGCGGGAGAGTCTATGAGCAGTTCTTC. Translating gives CASSPTRSGRVYEQFF.

The CDR3: CASSLNEKLFF. In DNA, the CDR3 is TGCGCCAGCAGCTTAAATGAAAAACTGTTTTTT. This chain connects TRBV5-1 to TRBJ1-4; D uncertain. Trimming shortened V by 2 bases and J by 5 bases, and 1 base separated the two germline ends. This CDR3 region has 11 residues. Germline assignment: CDR1 SGHRS and CDR2 YFSETQ. Together with reference TRBV5-1 and TRBJ1-4, the CDR3 gives the full variable domain: KAGVTQTPRYLIKTRGQQVTLSCSPISGHRSVSWYQQTPGQGLQFLFEYFSETQRNKGNFPGRFSGRQFSNSRSEMNVSTLELGDSALYLCASSLNEKLFFGSGTQLSVL.

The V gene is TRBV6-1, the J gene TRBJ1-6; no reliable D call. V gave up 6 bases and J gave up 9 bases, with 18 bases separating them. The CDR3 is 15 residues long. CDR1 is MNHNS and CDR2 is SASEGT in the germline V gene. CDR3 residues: CASRMDRRYGSPLHF. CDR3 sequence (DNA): TGTGCCAGCAGGATGGACCGACGGTATGGTTCACCCCTCCACTTT.

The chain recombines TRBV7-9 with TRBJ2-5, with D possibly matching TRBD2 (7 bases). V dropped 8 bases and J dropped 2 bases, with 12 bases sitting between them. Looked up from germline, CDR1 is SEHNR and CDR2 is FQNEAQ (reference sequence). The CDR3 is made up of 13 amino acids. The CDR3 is CASQGGGQETQYF. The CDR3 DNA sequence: TGTGCCAGCCAAGGGGGGGGACAAGAGACCCAGTACTTC.

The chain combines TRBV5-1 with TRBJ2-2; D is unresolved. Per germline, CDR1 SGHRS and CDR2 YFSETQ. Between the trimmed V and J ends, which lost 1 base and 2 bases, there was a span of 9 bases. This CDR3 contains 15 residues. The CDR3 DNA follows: TGCGCCAGCAGCTTGTTAGGCACTAACACCGGGGAGCTGTTTTTT. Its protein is CASSLLGTNTGELFF.

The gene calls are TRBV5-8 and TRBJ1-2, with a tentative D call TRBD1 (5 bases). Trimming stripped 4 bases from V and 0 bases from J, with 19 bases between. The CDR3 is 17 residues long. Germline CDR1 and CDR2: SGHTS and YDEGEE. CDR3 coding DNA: TGTGCCAGCAGCCGATCATATGGGGCCGACTCTAACTATGGCTACACCTTC. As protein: CASSRSYGADSNYGYTF.

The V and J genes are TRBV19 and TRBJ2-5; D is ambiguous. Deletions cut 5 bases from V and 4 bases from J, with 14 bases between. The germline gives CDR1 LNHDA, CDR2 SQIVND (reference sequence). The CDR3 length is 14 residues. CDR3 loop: CASSEVLLTETQYF. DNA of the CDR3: TGTGCCAGTAGTGAGGTCCTCTTGACAGAGACCCAGTACTTC.